The 15 T cell receptor beta chains reported below all come from one sample, sequenced in a study of T cell changes during pregnancy in multiple sclerosis. The table came from immunoSEQ multiplex PCR; TCRdb's copy has only in-frame clones and leaves some out. Among about 36,000 clones, about 91% were seen once, and the ten largest hold 0.43%. The specimen comprised CD4+ T cells from peripheral blood mononuclear cells, sampled in the third trimester of pregnancy. The receptors shown here come from a female donor in good health, enrolled as a control in a pregnancy study.

The chain has TRBV7-8 and TRBJ1-1; TRBD1 is a possible D gene (6 bases). With 5 bases removed from V and 8 bases from J, the gap between germline ends came to 12 bases. Germline CDR1 is SGHVS and CDR2 is FQNEAQ. CDR3 length: 12 residues. The CDR3 protein is CASSHKGEEAFF. CDR3 bases: TGTGCCAGCAGCCATAAGGGGGAGGAAGCTTTCTTT.

This chain's CDR3 is CASRVLAGGSGELFF. Here the CDR3 DNA reads TGTGCCAGCAGAGTACTAGCGGGGGGTTCCGGGGAGCTGTTTTTT. The J gene is TRBJ2-2, the V gene TRBV6-6; 12 nucleotides line up with TRBD2. CDR1 is MNHNY, CDR2 SVGAGI, per germline (reference sequence). The trim removed 6 bases at V and 6 bases at J, leaving 5 bases unmatched. This CDR3 spans 15 amino acids.

This clone was counted only a few times. The V and J genes are TRBV11-1 and TRBJ1-5; weak D call: TRBD1 (5 bases). Between the trimmed V and J ends, which lost 2 bases and 3 bases, there was a span of 8 bases. Germline values: CDR1 SGHAT, CDR2 FQDESV (reference sequence). CDR3 size: 14 residues. CDR3 amino acids: CASSLRGPNQPQHF. The CDR3 nucleotides read TGTGCCAGCAGCTTAAGGGGCCCCAATCAGCCCCAGCATTTT.

The V gene is TRBV5-8, the J gene TRBJ2-2; a possible D gene is TRBD1 (5 bases). Germline assignment: CDR1 SGHTS and CDR2 YDEGEE. CDR3 length equals 13 residues. V gave up 3 bases and J gave up 6 bases, with 9 bases separating them. The CDR3 sequence: CASSSRASGELFF. As DNA, the CDR3 is TGTGCCAGCAGCTCCAGGGCTTCCGGGGAGCTGTTTTTT.

The V call is TRBV15, the J call TRBJ2-5; D perhaps matches TRBD2 (7 bases). This CDR3 has 14 residues. Germline-derived CDR1 and CDR2 are LNHNV and YYDKDF (reference sequence). V was pared by 4 bases and J by 5 bases, with 14 bases between. The CDR3 sequence is CATSIGGARETQYF. In DNA form, the CDR3 reads TGTGCCACCAGCATAGGGGGGGCTAGGGAGACCCAGTACTTC.

A single count supports this clone. The J gene is TRBJ1-5, the V gene TRBV19; D unclear. The CDR3 sequence is 16 residues long. CDR1 LNHDA and CDR2 SQIVND come from the germline V gene (reference sequence). Trimming left V 5 bases short and J 3 bases short, with 17 bases between. The CDR3 nucleotides read TGTGCCAGTAGTCCCCGAAGACAACGCGTCAATCAGCCCCAGCATTTT. Translating gives CASSPRRQRVNQPQHF.

The V and J genes are TRBV7-2 and TRBJ1-2, with D possibly being TRBD1 (6 bases). The length of the CDR3 is 15 residues. Trimming removed 1 base at V and 7 bases at J, with 16 bases between. Germline CDR1 SGHTA, CDR2 FQGNSA. For the CDR3, the DNA is TGTGCCAGCAGCTTAGAACAGGGATTTCTTGGTGGCTACACCTTC. Its translation: CASSLEQGFLGGYTF.

This clone has just one count. This chain joins TRBV5-1 and TRBJ1-4; tentative D call: TRBD1 (5 bases). Germline V gives CDR1 SGHRS, CDR2 YFSETQ. V was trimmed by 4 bases and J by 3 bases, leaving 13 bases between them. The CDR3 extends over 15 amino acids. Here the CDR3 reads CASSRDRAPNEKLFF. DNA for the CDR3: TGCGCCAGCAGCCGTGACAGAGCCCCTAATGAAAAACTGTTTTTT.

This chain uses TRBV4-3 with TRBJ1-3; tentatively, D is TRBD1 (6 bases). Germline assignment: CDR1 LGHNA and CDR2 YSLEER. The CDR3 extends over 15 amino acids. The V end lost 0 bases, the J end lost 4 bases, and 10 bases lay between the germline ends. The CDR3 sequence is CASSQEGGQGNTIYF. DNA of the CDR3: TGCGCCAGCAGCCAAGAAGGCGGACAGGGAAACACCATATATTTT.

The gene calls are TRBV5-6 and TRBJ2-7; TRBD2 agrees at 10 bases. CDR1 is SGHDT, CDR2 YYEEEE, per germline. CDR3 size: 13 residues. Trimming at V came to 7 bases and at J to 3 bases, leaving 4 bases not matched to a gene. The DNA for the CDR3 is TGTGCCAGCGGTAGCGGGGGGCTCTACGAGCAGTACTTC. It yields the protein CASGSGGLYEQYF.

CDR3 loop: CARGGQGALREKLFF. For the CDR3, the DNA is TGTGCCAGGGGGGGACAGGGGGCGCTGCGGGAAAAACTGTTTTTT. The chain uses TRBV6-1 and TRBJ1-4; TRBD1 aligns across 12 bases. CDR1 is MNHNS and CDR2 is SASEGT in the germline V gene. The CDR3 loop spans 15 amino acids. The trim removed 9 bases at V and 8 bases at J, leaving 10 bases unmatched.

CDR3 protein: CASSSGGLNTEAFF. The CDR3 nucleotides read TGTGCCAGCAGCTCAGGGGGCCTGAACACTGAAGCTTTCTTT. V and J are TRBV11-3 and TRBJ1-1; 8 bases match TRBD1. Germline V gene data show CDR1 as SGHNT and CDR2 as YENEEA. The ends lost 4 bases at V and 0 bases at J; junction bases unmatched: 1. The CDR3 is made up of 14 amino acids.

The J gene is TRBJ1-1, the V gene TRBV29-1; TRBD1 is a possible D gene (6 bases). With 7 bases removed from V and 0 bases from J, the gap between germline ends came to 12 bases. Germline-derived CDR1 and CDR2 are SQVTM and ANQGSEA. CDR3 size: 13 residues. The CDR3 here is CSAAGQLNTEAFF. CDR3 DNA: TGCAGCGCCGCCGGACAGCTGAACACTGAAGCTTTCTTT. Based on the CDR3 plus reference TRBV29-1 and TRBJ1-1, the full variable domain is SAVISQKPSRDICQRGTSLTIQCQVDSQVTMMFWYRQQPGQSLTLIATANQGSEATYESGFVIDKFPISRPNLTFSTLTVSNMSPEDSSIYLCSAAGQLNTEAFFGQGTRLTVV.

The V call is TRBV28, the J call TRBJ1-1, with TRBD1 as a possible D gene (5 bases). V was pared by 2 bases and J by 2 bases, with 15 bases between. This CDR3 region has 16 residues. Per germline, CDR1 MDHEN and CDR2 SYDVKM. CDR3 nucleotides: TGTGCCAGCAGTTTACAGGGACTTGGATATAACACTGAAGCTTTCTTT. Amino acid sequence: CASSLQGLGYNTEAFF.

The chain carries TRBV18 and TRBJ1-6; D gene uncertain. The V end was cut by 4 bases, the J end by 8 bases, with 12 bases between. Per the germline V gene, CDR1 is KGHSH and CDR2 is LQKENI. CDR3 length: 14 amino acids. CDR3 nucleotide sequence: TGTGCCAGCTCACGAGAGATCTCTTATTCACCCCTCCACTTT. This encodes CASSREISYSPLHF.